Detailed here is one TCR beta chain. The source of the sample is a study of CD8 T cells in Susac syndrome. Random hexamers were used to reverse transcribe an amount of roughly 0.45 to 1 ug RNA. Amplification of TCR beta CDR3 used immunoSEQ multiplex PCR across 54 Vbeta and 13 Jbeta. In TCRdb, the immunoSEQ multiplex PCR reads were re-called with MiXCR into one record per CDR3 protein. The sample has about 200,000 distinct CDR3 sequences; 95% are singletons. The CDR3 contains 11 residues. Trimming stripped 7 bases from V and 7 bases from J, with 8 bases between. CDR1 MNHEY and CDR2 SVGEGT come from the germline V gene. Healthy donors constituted the control group, matched for age and sex. FACS was used to enrich TEMRA cells, whereas the CD8+ and CD4+ T cells were obtained by negative isolation.

Sequenced sample: CD4+ T cells from PBMCs. The chain is built from TRBV6-2 or TRBV6-3 and TRBJ2-1; unclear D gene. The clonotype originates from a human donor in good health. The CDR3 here is CASKFENEQFF. CDR3 nucleotides: TGTGCCAGCAAATTCGAGAATGAGCAGTTCTTC.